These 2 T cell receptor beta chains originate from one sample sequenced in a study of T cells in Graves' hyperthyroidism and ophthalmopathy. Amplified regions were TCR beta CDR3 sequences from RNA transcripts. The HTBI set primed first-round TCR CDR3 RT-PCR. TCRdb reprocessed the multiplex PCR reads with MiXCR, giving one entry per CDR3 protein. The sample has approximately 570,000 distinct CDR3 sequences, 20% seen once. Material: blood. These receptors were taken from a man between 40 and 49 years old with Graves' ophthalmopathy.

Only a few counts were recorded for this clonotype. The germline gene is not matched at one end of the junction; a read error may be the cause. The rearrangement links TRBV20-1 to TRBJ1-5; TRBD1 matches 7 bases. The CDR3 runs 15 residues. Germline CDR1 reads DFQATT; CDR2 reads SNEGSKA (reference sequence). The CDR3 nucleotides read TGCAATGCTAGAGCTTCGGACAGGATCAATCAGCCCCAGCATTTT. It encodes CNARASDRINQPQHF.

V usage is TRBV30 and J usage is TRBJ2-1; D is unclear. Trimming cost V 0 bases and J 9 bases, with 12 bases left between them. This CDR3 comprises 13 residues. Looked up from germline, CDR1 is GTSNPN and CDR2 is SVGIG (reference sequence). CDR3: CAWSVRDLGEQFF. The DNA of the CDR3 is TGTGCCTGGAGTGTACGAGATCTCGGTGAGCAGTTCTTC.